The clone carrying this T cell receptor (beta chain) came up a few times. Its antigen is currently unknown. The entry originates in a study of T-cell memory formation after mild COVID-19. Study summary: TCR clusters showed largely donor specificity. Points from the study as a whole: Contracting clones from day 15 to 85 showed balanced CD4/CD8; later expanders favored CD4+. The authors did not confirm SARS-CoV-2 specificity of second-wave clones peaking day 37.

MiXCR was run by TCRdb on the 5' RACE reads, yielding one entry per CDR3 protein. Of some 120,000 distinct CDR3 sequences listed, approximately 15% were seen once; the top ten hold 4% to 6%. The V gene's germline CDR1 is MNHEY and CDR2 SVGAGI. V lost 0 bases, J lost 3 bases, and 5 bases stayed unmatched. The CDR3 is 16 amino acids. This TCR was recovered from a man aged 18 to 29 who had mild COVID-19 (a few samples of this study predate the infection). Cell type and time point are not known. V usage is TRBV6-5 and J usage is TRBJ2-7, with 10 bases fitting TRBD1. The sample comprised PBMCs or a T cell subset sorted from them (not recorded which). CDR3 in DNA: TGTGCCAGCAGTTACTCGGGACAGGGGCCGCTCTACGAGCAGTACTTC. Translation gives CASSYSGQGPLYEQYF.